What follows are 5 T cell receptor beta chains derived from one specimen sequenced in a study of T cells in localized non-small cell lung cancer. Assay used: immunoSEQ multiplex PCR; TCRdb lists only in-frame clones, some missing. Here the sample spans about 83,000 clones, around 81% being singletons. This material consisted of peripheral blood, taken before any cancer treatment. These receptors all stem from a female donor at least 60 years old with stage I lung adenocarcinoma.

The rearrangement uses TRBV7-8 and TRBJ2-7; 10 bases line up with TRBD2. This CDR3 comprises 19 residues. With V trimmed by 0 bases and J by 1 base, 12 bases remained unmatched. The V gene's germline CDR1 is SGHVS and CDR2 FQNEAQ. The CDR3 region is CASSLASTAGGRHSYEQYF. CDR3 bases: TGTGCCAGCAGCTTAGCGAGTACAGCGGGAGGGAGACATTCCTACGAGCAGTACTTC.

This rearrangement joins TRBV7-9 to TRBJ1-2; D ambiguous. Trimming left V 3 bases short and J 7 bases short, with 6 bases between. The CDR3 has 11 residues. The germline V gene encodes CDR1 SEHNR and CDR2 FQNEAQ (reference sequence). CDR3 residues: CASSFDVGYTF. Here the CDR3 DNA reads TGTGCCAGCAGCTTCGACGTTGGCTACACCTTC.

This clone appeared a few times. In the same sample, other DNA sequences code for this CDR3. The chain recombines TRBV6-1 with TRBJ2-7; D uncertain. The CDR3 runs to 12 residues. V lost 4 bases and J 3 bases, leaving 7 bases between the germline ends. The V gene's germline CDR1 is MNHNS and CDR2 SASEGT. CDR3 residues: CASSVEGYEQYF. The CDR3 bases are TGTGCCAGCAGTGTTGAAGGCTACGAGCAGTACTTC.

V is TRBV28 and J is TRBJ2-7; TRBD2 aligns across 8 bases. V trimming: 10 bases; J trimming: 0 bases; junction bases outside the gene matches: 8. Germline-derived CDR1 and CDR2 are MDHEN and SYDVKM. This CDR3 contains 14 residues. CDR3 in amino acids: CATAGGGSSYEQYF. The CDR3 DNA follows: TGTGCCACCGCGGGGGGCGGAAGCTCCTACGAGCAGTACTTC. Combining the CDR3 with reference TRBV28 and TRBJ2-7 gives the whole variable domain DVKVTQSSRYLVKRTGEKVFLECVQDMDHENMFWYRQDPGLGLRLIYFSYDVKMKEKGDIPEGYSVSREKKERFSLILESASTNQTSMYLCATAGGGSSYEQYFGPGTRLTVT.

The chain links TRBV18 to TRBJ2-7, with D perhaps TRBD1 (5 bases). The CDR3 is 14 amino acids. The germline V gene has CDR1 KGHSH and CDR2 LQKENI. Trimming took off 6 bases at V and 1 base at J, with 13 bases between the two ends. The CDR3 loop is CASSPPGYSYEQYF. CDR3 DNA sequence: TGTGCCAGCTCGCCTCCAGGGTATTCCTACGAGCAGTACTTC.